This entry concerns a single TCR beta chain. Its cognate antigen is unknown. This sample was taken from a study of vaccination effects on CD4 cells after COVID-19. Study-level results: Marked clonal contraction was seen late after vaccination (in both infection- and vaccine-induced clones).

Isolating CD4+ T cells followed 9 to 10 days of culture. This CDR3 has 15 residues. After removal of 4 bases from V and 3 bases from J, the junction contained 6 bases not matched to a gene. CDR1 LNHDA and CDR2 SQIVND come from the germline V gene (reference sequence). Some clones are missing from TCRdb's copy, which holds only in-frame ones; the method was immunoSEQ multiplex PCR. The sample has 45,000 or so clones, about three quarters seen once. The chain joins TRBV19 to TRBJ1-5; 7 bases are shared with TRBD1. The source is a human donor who had a prior SARS-CoV-2 infection. This sample comprised CD4+ T cells from PBMCs cultured without peptide, obtained before COVID-19 vaccination. CDR3 residues: CASSTNRGDNQPQHF. The CDR3 DNA reads TGTGCCAGTAGTACCAACAGGGGTGACAATCAGCCCCAGCATTTT.